The 3 T cell receptor beta chains given below trace back to one sample, sequenced in a study of blood T cell repertoires in COVID-19. This table comes from immunoSEQ multiplex PCR, and its TCRdb copy is limited to in-frame clones, with some not included. The table includes about 320,000 clones, around 84% detected once. The specimen sequenced was PBMCs or T cells enriched from blood (not recorded which). These receptors all come from a woman in her 30s who had been exposed to COVID-19.

The chain recombines TRBV5-1 with TRBJ1-5; D is unclear. The CDR3 is made up of 18 amino acids. The V end was cut by 0 bases, the J end by 0 bases, with 16 bases between. CDR1 SGHRS and CDR2 YFSETQ come from the germline V gene. CDR3 protein: CASSLDPTFNLSNQPQHF. The CDR3 DNA sequence: TGCGCCAGCAGCTTGGATCCGACATTCAACCTTAGCAATCAGCCCCAGCATTTT. Full variable domain (missing parts from reference TRBV5-1 and TRBJ1-5): KAGVTQTPRYLIKTRGQQVTLSCSPISGHRSVSWYQQTPGQGLQFLFEYFSETQRNKGNFPGRFSGRQFSNSRSEMNVSTLELGDSALYLCASSLDPTFNLSNQPQHFGDGTRLSIL.

CDR3 loop: CASSSLQGTTGELFF. The CDR3 region has the DNA TGCGCCAGCAGCTCACTACAGGGAACAACCGGGGAGCTGTTTTTT. This rearrangement joins TRBV5-1 to TRBJ2-2; perhaps TRBD1 as D (6 bases). This CDR3 region has 15 residues. Per the germline V gene, CDR1 is SGHRS and CDR2 is YFSETQ. The V gene lost 3 bases and the J gene lost 5 bases, with 14 bases spanning the gap.

The chain carries TRBV18 and TRBJ1-3; no definite D call. Germline V gives CDR1 KGHSH, CDR2 LQKENI. The CDR3 extends over 15 amino acids. Trimming shortened V by 0 bases and J by 3 bases, and 9 bases separated the two germline ends. The CDR3 spells CASSPPGGYGNTIYF. The DNA of the CDR3 is TGTGCCAGCTCACCACCGGGAGGGTATGGAAACACCATATATTTT.